This is a list of T cell receptor beta chains from one sample in a study of cytomegalovirus exposure and HLA in healthy donors. Sequenced by immunoSEQ multiplex PCR; TCRdb stores in-frame clones only, minus some. The top ten hold more than 3.5% of the sample, which has fewer than 200,000 clones, around 85% seen once. The material sequenced was PBMCs. The receptors shown here come from a middle-aged man in good health and CMV-seronegative. Both conserved end residues are part of each CDR3. A D gene is named only where the DNA matches it firmly. Part of the rows lack a size; the others show once, few, many or a class for expanded clones.

>-|TRBV2|-|TRBJ2-4
CASSESLAENIQYF
TGTGCCAGCAGTGAGAGCCTAGCTGAAAACATTCAGTACTTC
>few|TRBV5-1|-|TRBJ2-3
CASSPLPSPSDTQYF
TGCGCCAGCAGTCCATTGCCAAGCCCCTCAGATACGCAGTATTTT
>-|TRBV15|-|TRBJ1-4
CATSRDNSVGEKLFF
TGTGCCACCAGCAGAGATAATAGCGTAGGTGAAAAACTGTTTTTT
>-|TRBV6-6|TRBD2|TRBJ2-1
CASTGASGVSYNEQFF
TGTGCCAGCACCGGAGCTAGCGGGGTCTCCTACAATGAGCAGTTCTTC
>few|TRBV5-5|TRBD1|TRBJ1-2
CASSLTGTGNGYTF
TGTGCCAGCAGCTTAACCGGGACAGGGAATGGCTACACCTTC
>-|TRBV6-1|-|TRBJ2-5
CASSEGRGKTQYF
TGTGCCAGCAGTGAAGGGAGGGGAAAGACCCAGTACTTC
>-|TRBV6-6|TRBD1|TRBJ2-7
CASSYTDRDQQYF
TGTGCCAGCAGTTACACCGACAGGGATCAGCAGTACTTC
>-|TRBV7-8|-|TRBJ1-2
CASSLAPGMDYTF
TGTGCCAGCAGCTTAGCGCCGGGGATGGACTACACCTTC
>-|TRBV20-1|-|TRBJ2-5
CSARDYPAQYF
TGCAGTGCTAGAGATTACCCGGCCCAGTACTTC
>-|TRBV5-6|TRBD1|TRBJ2-7
CASSYGQGPYEQYF
TGTGCCAGCAGCTATGGACAGGGGCCATACGAGCAGTACTTC
>-|TRBV5-1|-|TRBJ2-3
CASSELGGSTDTQYF
TGCGCCAGCAGCGAACTCGGGGGTAGCACAGATACGCAGTATTTT
>-|TRBV11-2|-|TRBJ1-1
CASSLRRDTEAFF
TGTGCCAGCAGCTTAAGGCGGGACACTGAAGCTTTCTTT
>-|TRBV5-1|-|TRBJ2-7
CASSGPRGVTYEQYF
TGCGCCAGCAGCGGACCCAGGGGCGTCACCTACGAGCAGTACTTC
>-|TRBV11-2|-|TRBJ2-7
CASSLVRGRDTYEQYF
TGTGCCAGCAGCTTAGTGAGAGGCAGGGATACCTACGAGCAGTACTTC
>once|TRBV5-1|-|TRBJ2-5
CASSPAWADPETQYF
TGCGCCAGCAGTCCTGCCTGGGCAGACCCAGAGACCCAGTACTTC
>-|TRBV29-1|TRBD1|TRBJ1-2
CSMDGTGGAGYTF
TGCAGCATGGACGGGACAGGGGGCGCGGGCTACACCTTC
>-|TRBV5-4|TRBD1|TRBJ1-6
CASSSATGSGSPLHF
TGTGCCAGCAGCTCCGCGACAGGGTCGGGATCACCCCTCCACTTT
>-|TRBV11-2|TRBD2|TRBJ2-5
CASSLRALAIQETQYF
TGTGCCAGCAGCTTAAGGGCACTAGCGATCCAAGAGACCCAGTACTTC
>-|TRBV5-5|-|TRBJ2-5
CASSFQVGGETQYF
TGTGCCAGCAGCTTCCAAGTGGGCGGGGAGACCCAGTACTTC
>-|TRBV9|-|TRBJ2-2
CASSVATLGDTGELFF
TGTGCCAGCAGCGTAGCAACTCTAGGGGATACCGGGGAGCTGTTTTTT
>-|TRBV11-2|TRBD2|TRBJ2-7
CASSWAGGDEQYF
TGTGCCAGCAGCTGGGCGGGGGGAGACGAGCAGTACTTC
>-|TRBV6-1|-|TRBJ1-2
CASSSPGTAYGYTF
TGTGCCAGCAGTTCCCCGGGGACTGCCTATGGCTACACCTTC
>-|TRBV5-4|-|TRBJ2-7
CASSLQGSYEQYF
TGTGCCAGCAGCTTACAGGGCTCCTACGAGCAGTACTTC
>-|TRBV6-1|TRBD2|TRBJ2-3
CASSVFRLAGADTDTQYF
TGTGCCAGCAGTGTTTTCCGACTAGCGGGGGCCGACACAGATACGCAGTATTTT
>-|TRBV5-1|TRBD1|TRBJ2-6
CASSLDGTGKIGANVLTF
TGCGCCAGCAGCTTGGATGGGACAGGGAAGATAGGGGCCAACGTCCTGACTTTC
>few|TRBV11-3|TRBD1|TRBJ2-3
CASSLGDRARTDTQYF
TGTGCCAGCAGCTTAGGGGACAGGGCGAGGACAGATACGCAGTATTTT